Shown below are 18 T cell receptor beta chains from a single sample sequenced in a study of T cells in Graves' hyperthyroidism and ophthalmopathy. Authors of the study amplified TCR beta CDR3 regions from RNA transcripts. TCR CDR3 regions were first amplified by RT-PCR with HTBI primers. In TCRdb, the multiplex PCR reads were re-called with MiXCR into one record per CDR3 protein. Among 300,000 to 400,000 distinct CDR3 sequences listed, around 13% were seen once. The source material was blood. The receptors were gathered from a woman aged 25 to 39 with Graves' hyperthyroidism.

The chain uses TRBV9 and TRBJ2-5; 8 bases map to TRBD2. V lost 7 bases and J lost 4; bases outside the gene matches: 9. The CDR3 consists of 14 residues. CDR1 and CDR2 from the germline V gene are SGDLS and YYNGEE. CDR3 in DNA: TGTGCCAGCGCGGGGGGCAGCGCCGGAGAGACCCAGTACTTC. It translates to CASAGGSAGETQYF.

V usage is TRBV2 and J usage is TRBJ2-7, with TRBD2 matching 7 bases. The CDR3 spans 12 residues. With V trimmed by 8 bases and J by 2 bases, 3 bases remained unmatched. Germline V gene data show CDR1 as SNHLY and CDR2 as FYNNEI. The CDR3 spells CASGGVPYEQYF. In DNA, the CDR3 is TGTGCCAGCGGGGGGGTCCCCTACGAGCAGTACTTC.

This clonotype was seen repeatedly, ten times or more. The chain recombines TRBV2 with TRBJ2-2; D remains ambiguous. V was clipped by 8 bases and J by 1 base, with 5 bases between them. CDR1 SNHLY and CDR2 FYNNEI come from the germline V gene. The CDR3 has 12 residues. CDR3 bases: TGTGCCAGCTTTGAGAACACCGGGGAGCTGTTTTTT. As protein: CASFENTGELFF.

This clonotype was seen more than once but under ten times. The chain has TRBV5-8 and TRBJ2-5; 7 nucleotides line up with TRBD1. CDR1 is SGHTS, CDR2 YDEGEE, per germline. The J segment lost 8 bases and the V segment lost 5 bases, leaving 15 bases of the junction unmatched. This CDR3 region has 15 residues. CDR3 sequence (DNA): TGTGCCAGCAGTTACAGGGGTCTCGGATGGGGCACCCAGTACTTC. Its protein is CASSYRGLGWGTQYF.

This clonotype turned up a few times. The V gene is TRBV27, the J gene TRBJ1-2, with D possibly being TRBD1 (5 bases). The CDR3 extends over 14 amino acids. The V gene's germline CDR1 is MNHEY and CDR2 SMNVEV (reference sequence). The ends were cut back, 1 base at V and 6 bases at J, with 12 bases in the middle. The CDR3 here is CASSLWGQDNGYTF. CDR3 in DNA: TGTGCCAGCAGTTTATGGGGCCAGGATAATGGCTACACCTTC.

There are a few counts of this clonotype. The chain combines TRBV6-4 with TRBJ2-5; D remains unclear. Germline-derived CDR1 and CDR2 are MRHNA and SNTAGT. The CDR3 sequence is 13 residues long. V was pared by 7 bases and J by 5 bases, with 14 bases between. The CDR3 here is CASKRIGGETQYF. The CDR3 bases are TGTGCCAGCAAAAGGATCGGTGGGGAGACCCAGTACTTC.

In its sample, this clonotype was seen many times. The chain recombines TRBV28 with TRBJ2-5; 10 bases map to TRBD2. Per germline, CDR1 MDHEN and CDR2 SYDVKM. The CDR3 runs to 15 residues. J lost 0 bases, V lost 5 bases, and 3 bases had no gene match. The CDR3 nucleotides are TGTGCCAGCAGTCCCCTAGCGGGGGACCAAGAGACCCAGTACTTC. It encodes CASSPLAGDQETQYF.

This clonotype was seen repeatedly, ten times or more. The rearrangement uses TRBV9 and TRBJ1-5, with D uncertain. V dropped 2 bases and J dropped 4 bases, with 13 bases sitting between them. Germline V gives CDR1 SGDLS, CDR2 YYNGEE. This CDR3 spans 15 amino acids. The CDR3 here is CASSVTPRLNQPQHF. CDR3 bases: TGTGCCAGCAGCGTGACCCCCCGCCTAAATCAGCCCCAGCATTTT.

This clonotype has only a few counts. The CDR3: CSARELGLARVSNTGELFF. CDR3 DNA sequence: TGCAGTGCTAGGGAGTTGGGGCTTGCCCGGGTTTCGAACACCGGGGAGCTGTTTTTT. This chain uses TRBV20-1 with TRBJ2-2, with D possibly TRBD1 on 5 matching bases. CDR1 and CDR2 from the germline V gene are DFQATT and SNEGSKA (reference sequence). V shed 3 bases and J shed 0 bases, with 23 bases lying between them. The length of the CDR3 is 19 residues.

The chain carries TRBV2 and TRBJ2-6, with TRBD2 matching over 12 bases. The trim removed 7 bases at V and 1 base at J, leaving 14 bases unmatched. Per the germline V gene, CDR1 is SNHLY and CDR2 is FYNNEI. The CDR3 runs 20 residues. CDR3 DNA sequence: TGTGCCAGCACCGGATGGGGTCGACTAGCGGGAGAGTCTGGGGCCAACGTCCTGACTTTC. This codes for CASTGWGRLAGESGANVLTF.

The sample holds a few counts of this clonotype. This CDR3 is CASSYGGAASYEQYF. CDR3 coding DNA: TGTGCCAGCAGTTACGGCGGCGCGGCAAGTTACGAGCAGTACTTC. V usage is TRBV6-5 and J usage is TRBJ2-7, with no clear D. The germline gives CDR1 MNHEY, CDR2 SVGAGI. Trimming took 2 bases from V and 4 from J, leaving 15 bases between them. The CDR3 covers 15 residues.

This clonotype was observed many times. The genes are TRBV11-2 and TRBJ2-5; 10 nucleotides align to TRBD2. The CDR3 consists of 17 residues. The J segment lost 3 bases and the V segment lost 7 bases, leaving 14 bases of the junction unmatched. CDR1 and CDR2 from the germline V gene are SGHAT and FQNNGV. In DNA, the CDR3 is TGTGCCAGCACCCAAGGTCCCGGGACTAGCGTCAAAGAGACCCAGTACTTC. Translation gives CASTQGPGTSVKETQYF.

The chain combines TRBV20-1 with TRBJ1-2; weak D call: TRBD1 (5 bases). Germline CDR1 is DFQATT and CDR2 is SNEGSKA (reference sequence). The CDR3 spans 14 residues. Trimming took off 0 bases at V and 8 bases at J, with 16 bases between the two ends. The CDR3 region is CSARDRGWGYGYTF. The DNA for the CDR3 is TGCAGTGCTAGAGATCGGGGATGGGGGTACGGCTACACCTTC.

This clonotype was detected many times. The chain links TRBV5-1 to TRBJ1-1, with D hard to call. This CDR3 is 15 amino acids long. V was shortened by 1 base and J by 5 bases, with 15 bases between the two germline ends. Per the germline V gene, CDR1 is SGHRS and CDR2 is YFSETQ. The CDR3: CASSLSSGLGTEAFF. CDR3 nucleotide sequence: TGCGCCAGCAGCTTGTCTTCTGGCCTGGGGACTGAAGCTTTCTTT.

This clonotype was found a few times. The chain carries TRBV18 and TRBJ1-5; D call uncertain. The CDR3 runs 12 residues. The V end lost 6 bases, the J end lost 8 bases, and 11 bases lay between the germline ends. In germline, CDR1 is KGHSH, CDR2 LQKENI. The CDR3 nucleotides read TGTGCCAGCTCGAAGCCCGGGGAGCCCCAGCATTTT. Its protein is CASSKPGEPQHF.

This clonotype was detected many times. The V gene is TRBV28, the J gene TRBJ2-5; a possible D gene is TRBD2 (6 bases). The germline gives CDR1 MDHEN, CDR2 SYDVKM. This CDR3 is built from 14 residues. Between the trimmed V and J ends, which lost 2 bases and 3 bases, there was a span of 10 bases. The CDR3 DNA reads as TGTGCCAGCAGTTTAAAGGGAGGTAAAGAGACCCAGTACTTC. Its protein is CASSLKGGKETQYF.

A few counts support this clonotype. The CDR3 DNA sequence: TGTGCCAGCAGCTCCCTATCCGCGGAGCAGTACTTC. Translation gives CASSSLSAEQYF. V is TRBV11-2 and J is TRBJ2-7; no reliable D call. This CDR3 is 12 amino acids long. Germline V gene sequence: CDR1 SGHAT, CDR2 FQNNGV. The ends were cut back, 4 bases at V and 7 bases at J, with 11 bases in the middle. Filled out from reference TRBV11-2 and TRBJ2-7, the complete variable domain reads EAGVAQSPRYKIIEKRQSVAFWCNPISGHATLYWYQQILGQGPKLLIQFQNNGVVDDSQLPKDRFSAERLKGVDSTLKIQPAKLEDSAVYLCASSSLSAEQYFGPGTRLTVT.

On this clonotype: Since a much larger clone is just one base distant, this may be a read error. This CDR3 fails to terminate in the conserved phenylalanine or tryptophan, so it likely reflects a read error. The rearrangement links TRBV3-1 to TRBJ2-3; possible D gene TRBD1, 6 bases. Deletions cut 4 bases from V and 3 bases from J, with 8 bases between. The CDR3 runs 13 residues. The germline V gene encodes CDR1 LGHDT and CDR2 YNNKEL (reference sequence). CDR3 nucleotide sequence: TGTGCCAGCAGCCGAGACAGGACAGATACGCAGTATGTT. This codes for CASSRDRTDTQYV.